This TCR beta chain was obtained from a study of OX40 agonist ivuxolimab in advanced cancers. The germline V gene encodes CDR1 SGHKS and CDR2 YYEKEE (reference sequence). With 0 bases removed from V and 4 bases from J, the gap between germline ends came to 8 bases. The CDR3 length is 14 residues. Profiled with immunoSEQ multiplex PCR; TCRdb holds only in-frame clones, not every one. This repertoire shows some 100,000 clones, roughly four fifths found once; its top ten account for about 5.5%. This receptor was taken from an adult with an advanced solid tumor such as melanoma, head and neck, liver or kidney cancer. The sequencing here drew on CD4+ or CD8+ T cells sorted from blood, taken in a trial of the OX40 agonist ivuxolimab. The V and J genes are TRBV5-5 and TRBJ1-3, with D uncertain. Written as DNA, the CDR3 is TGTGCCAGCAGCTTGGGAGGCCTCGGAAACACCATATATTTT. Its protein is CASSLGGLGNTIYF.